This entry describes one TCR beta chain. Its specificity is unknown. These data belong to a study of T cells expressing NK-cell markers. In the study overall: The authors sequenced eight donors, of whom seven were HCMV-seropositive and one was seronegative. Study-wide results and limits: As a fraction of CD8+ T cells, dominant NKG2C+ clonotypes reached about 1.0-7.5% in more than five donors. Where several donors were concerned, these clonotypes also led the CD3+CD56-NKG2C+ fraction.

Looked up from germline, CDR1 is MNHNS and CDR2 is SASEGT. The CDR3 runs to 13 residues. Reprocessing the 5' RACE reads, TCRdb reports a single entry for every CDR3 protein and omits DNA. The sample includes fewer than 400,000 distinct CDR3 sequences. The sample comprised blood T cells: a sorted CD56 or NKG2C T cell subset, CD4+ or CD8+ T cells, or bulk PBMC T cells (not recorded which). The receptor's source is a man aged 18-70 years in good health. The V and J genes are TRBV6-1 and TRBJ1-1; the TCRdb D gene call, TRBD1, has no DNA to confirm it. The CDR3 protein is CASSEATGGLAFF.